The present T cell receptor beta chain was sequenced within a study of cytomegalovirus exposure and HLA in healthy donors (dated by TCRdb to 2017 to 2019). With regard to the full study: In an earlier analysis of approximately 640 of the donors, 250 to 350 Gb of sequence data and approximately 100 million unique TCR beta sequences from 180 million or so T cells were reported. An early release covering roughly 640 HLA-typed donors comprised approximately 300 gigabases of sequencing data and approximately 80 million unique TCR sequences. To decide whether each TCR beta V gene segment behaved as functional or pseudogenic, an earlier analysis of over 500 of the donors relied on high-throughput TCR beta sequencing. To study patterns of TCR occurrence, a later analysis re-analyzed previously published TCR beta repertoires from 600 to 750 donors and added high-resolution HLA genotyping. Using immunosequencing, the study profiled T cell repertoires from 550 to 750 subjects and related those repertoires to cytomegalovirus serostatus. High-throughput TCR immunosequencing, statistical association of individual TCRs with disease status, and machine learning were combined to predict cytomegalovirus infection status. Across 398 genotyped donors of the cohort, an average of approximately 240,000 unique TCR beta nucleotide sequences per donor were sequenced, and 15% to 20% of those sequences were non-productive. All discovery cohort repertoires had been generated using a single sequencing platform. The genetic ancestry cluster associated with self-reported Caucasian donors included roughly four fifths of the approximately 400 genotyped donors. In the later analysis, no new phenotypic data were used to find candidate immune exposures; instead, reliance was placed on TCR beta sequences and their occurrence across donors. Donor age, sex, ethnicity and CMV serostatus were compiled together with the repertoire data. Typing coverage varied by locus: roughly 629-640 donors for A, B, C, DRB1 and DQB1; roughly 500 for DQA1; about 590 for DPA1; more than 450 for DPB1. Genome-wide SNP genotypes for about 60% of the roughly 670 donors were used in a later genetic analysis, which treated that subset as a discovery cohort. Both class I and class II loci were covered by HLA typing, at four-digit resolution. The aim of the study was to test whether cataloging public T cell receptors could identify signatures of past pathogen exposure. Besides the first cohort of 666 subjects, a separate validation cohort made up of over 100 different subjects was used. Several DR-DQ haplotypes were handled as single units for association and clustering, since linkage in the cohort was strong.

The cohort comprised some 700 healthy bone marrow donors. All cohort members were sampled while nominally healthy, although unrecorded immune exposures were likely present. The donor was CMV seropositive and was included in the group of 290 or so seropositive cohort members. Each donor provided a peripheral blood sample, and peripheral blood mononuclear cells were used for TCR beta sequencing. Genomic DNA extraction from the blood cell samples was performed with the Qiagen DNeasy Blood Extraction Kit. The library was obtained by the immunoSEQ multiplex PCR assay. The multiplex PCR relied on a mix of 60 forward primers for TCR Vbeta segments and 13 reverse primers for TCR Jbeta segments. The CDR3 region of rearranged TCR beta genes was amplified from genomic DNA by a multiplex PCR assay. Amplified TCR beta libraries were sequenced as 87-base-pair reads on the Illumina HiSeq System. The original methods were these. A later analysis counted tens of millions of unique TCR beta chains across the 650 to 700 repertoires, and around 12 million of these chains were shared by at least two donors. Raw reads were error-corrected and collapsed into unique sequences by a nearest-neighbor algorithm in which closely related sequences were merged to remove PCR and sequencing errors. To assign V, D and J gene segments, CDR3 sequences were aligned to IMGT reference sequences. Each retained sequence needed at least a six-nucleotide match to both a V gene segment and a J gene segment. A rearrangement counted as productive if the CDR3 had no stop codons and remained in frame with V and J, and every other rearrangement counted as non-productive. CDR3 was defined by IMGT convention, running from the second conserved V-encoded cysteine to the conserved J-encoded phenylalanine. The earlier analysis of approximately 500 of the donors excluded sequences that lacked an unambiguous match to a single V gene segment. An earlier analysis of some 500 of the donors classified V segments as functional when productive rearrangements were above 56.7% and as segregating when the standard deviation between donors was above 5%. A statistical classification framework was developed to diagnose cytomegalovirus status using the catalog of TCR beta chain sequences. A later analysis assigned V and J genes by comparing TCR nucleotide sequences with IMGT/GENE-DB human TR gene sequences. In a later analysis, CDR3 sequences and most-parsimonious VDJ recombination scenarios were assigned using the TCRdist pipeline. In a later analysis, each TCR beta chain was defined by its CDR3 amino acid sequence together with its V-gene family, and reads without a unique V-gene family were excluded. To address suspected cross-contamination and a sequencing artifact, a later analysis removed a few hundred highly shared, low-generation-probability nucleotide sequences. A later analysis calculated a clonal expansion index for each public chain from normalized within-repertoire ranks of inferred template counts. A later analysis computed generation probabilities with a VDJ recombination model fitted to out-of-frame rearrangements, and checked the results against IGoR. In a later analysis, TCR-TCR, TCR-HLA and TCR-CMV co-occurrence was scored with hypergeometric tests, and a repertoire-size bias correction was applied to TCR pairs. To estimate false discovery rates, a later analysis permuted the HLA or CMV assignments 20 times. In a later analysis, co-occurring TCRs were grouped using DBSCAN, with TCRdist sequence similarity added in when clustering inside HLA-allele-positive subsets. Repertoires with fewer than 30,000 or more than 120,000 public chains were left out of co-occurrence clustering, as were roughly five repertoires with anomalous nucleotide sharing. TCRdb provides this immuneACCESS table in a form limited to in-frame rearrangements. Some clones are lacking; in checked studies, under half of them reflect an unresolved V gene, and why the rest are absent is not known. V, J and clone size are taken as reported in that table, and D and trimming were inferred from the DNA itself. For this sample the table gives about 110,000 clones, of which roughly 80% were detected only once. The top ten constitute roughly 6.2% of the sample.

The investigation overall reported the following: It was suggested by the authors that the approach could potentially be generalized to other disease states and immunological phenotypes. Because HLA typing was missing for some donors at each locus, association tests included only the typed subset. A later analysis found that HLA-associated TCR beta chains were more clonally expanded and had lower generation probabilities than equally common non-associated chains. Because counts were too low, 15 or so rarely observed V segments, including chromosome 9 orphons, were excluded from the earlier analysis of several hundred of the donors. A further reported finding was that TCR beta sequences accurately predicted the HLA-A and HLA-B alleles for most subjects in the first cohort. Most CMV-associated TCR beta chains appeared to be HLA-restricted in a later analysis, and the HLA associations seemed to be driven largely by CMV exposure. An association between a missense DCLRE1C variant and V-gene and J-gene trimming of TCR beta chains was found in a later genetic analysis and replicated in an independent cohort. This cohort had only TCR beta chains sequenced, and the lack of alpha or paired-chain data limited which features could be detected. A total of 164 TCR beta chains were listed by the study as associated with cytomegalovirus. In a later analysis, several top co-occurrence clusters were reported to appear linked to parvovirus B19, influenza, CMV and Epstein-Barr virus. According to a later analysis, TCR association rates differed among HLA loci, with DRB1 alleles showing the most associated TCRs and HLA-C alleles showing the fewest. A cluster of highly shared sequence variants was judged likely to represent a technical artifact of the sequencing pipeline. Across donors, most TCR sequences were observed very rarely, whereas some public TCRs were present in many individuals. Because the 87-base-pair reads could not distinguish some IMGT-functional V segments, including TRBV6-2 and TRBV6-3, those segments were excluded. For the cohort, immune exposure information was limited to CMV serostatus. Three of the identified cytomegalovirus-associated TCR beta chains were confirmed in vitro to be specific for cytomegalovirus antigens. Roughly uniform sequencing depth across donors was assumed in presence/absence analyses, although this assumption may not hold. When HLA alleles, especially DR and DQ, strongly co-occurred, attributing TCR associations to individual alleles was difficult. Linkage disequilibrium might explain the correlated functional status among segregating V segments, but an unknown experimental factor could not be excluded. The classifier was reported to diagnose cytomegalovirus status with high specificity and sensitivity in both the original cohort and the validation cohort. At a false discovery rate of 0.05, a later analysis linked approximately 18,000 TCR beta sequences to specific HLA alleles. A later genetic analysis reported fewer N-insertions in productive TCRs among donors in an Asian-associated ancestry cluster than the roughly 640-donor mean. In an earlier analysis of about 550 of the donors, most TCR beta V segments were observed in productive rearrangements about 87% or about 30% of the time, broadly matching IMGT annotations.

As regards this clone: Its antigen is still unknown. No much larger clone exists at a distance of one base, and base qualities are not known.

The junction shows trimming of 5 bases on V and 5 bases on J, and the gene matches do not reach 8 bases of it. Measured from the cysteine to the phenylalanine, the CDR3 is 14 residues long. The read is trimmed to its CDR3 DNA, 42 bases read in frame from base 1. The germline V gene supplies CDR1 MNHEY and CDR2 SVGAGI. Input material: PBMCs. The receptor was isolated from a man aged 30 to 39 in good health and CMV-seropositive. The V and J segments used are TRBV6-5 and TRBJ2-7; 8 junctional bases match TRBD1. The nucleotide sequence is TGTGCCAGCAGTAAAGACAGGGGTAACCACGAGCAGTACTTC. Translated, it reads CASSKDRGNHEQYF.